This note documents a single T cell receptor beta chain sequence. The entry originates in a study of shared clonotypes between healthy human individuals. Study background: Participating donors consisted of two women and a few men aged 18 to 49.

Each sample came from a Caucasian adult donor living in Nashville, Tennessee. This table comes from immunoSEQ multiplex PCR, and its TCRdb copy is limited to in-frame clones, with some not included. In the table there are around 500,000 clones, about 80% of which are singletons. The sample comprised PBMCs. The source is a woman aged 40 to 50 in good health. Some clones in this sample may be carry-over from other donors' samples.

This CDR3 is CASSWGQGASGYEQFF. The CDR3 nucleotides read TGTGCCAGCAGTTGGGGACAGGGGGCGAGTGGGTATGAGCAGTTCTTC. This rearrangement joins TRBV28 to TRBJ2-1; 12 bases are shared with TRBD1. CDR3 length equals 16 residues. Germline V gene data show CDR1 as MDHEN and CDR2 as SYDVKM. Trimming took 4 bases from V and 8 from J; bases not matched to a gene: 9.